The rows below give T cell receptor beta chains drawn from one sample of a study of cytomegalovirus exposure and HLA in healthy donors. Sequencing used immunoSEQ multiplex PCR; TCRdb keeps in-frame clones, though not all of them. The table records fewer than 250,000 clones, about 81% of them present only once. The material sequenced was PBMCs. The receptors stem from a man aged 40-50 years in good health and CMV-seropositive. CDR3s include the opening cysteine and the closing phenylalanine or tryptophan. A D gene is named only where the DNA matches it firmly. A row's size may be missing; if present it is once, few, many or a size class.

TRBV5-1	TRBD1	.	TRBJ1-1	TGCGCCAGCAGCCTGGGAGACAGGGGATTCACTGAAGCTTTCTTT	CASSLGDRGFTEAFF
TRBV5-6	TRBD1	.	TRBJ2-3	TGTGCCAGCAGCACGGGGTGGACAGGGGTGAAAGATACGCAGTATTTT	CASSTGWTGVKDTQYF
TRBV29-1	.	few	TRBJ1-1	TGCAGCGTTGATTATTCGAGGAACACTGAAGCTTTCTTT	CSVDYSRNTEAFF
TRBV6-6	TRBD1	.	TRBJ1-4	TGTGCCAGCACTTTGGGACAGTTGAGTGAAAAACTGTTTTTT	CASTLGQLSEKLFF
TRBV7-2	.	.	TRBJ2-1	TGTGCCAGCAGCCCTATAGACTGGGACTTCTACAATGAGCAGTTCTTC	CASSPIDWDFYNEQFF
TRBV19	TRBD2	.	TRBJ2-7	TGTGCCAGTAGTATAGAGGCGAGCGGGAGTGTCTACGAGCAGTACTTC	CASSIEASGSVYEQYF
TRBV6-5	.	.	TRBJ2-1	TGTGCCAGCAGTTACGCGGGTAGCTCCTACAATGAGCAGTTCTTC	CASSYAGSSYNEQFF
TRBV4-2	TRBD2	.	TRBJ2-1	TGTGCCAGCAGCCAAGGCCTAGCGGGAGCCTACAATGAGCAGTTCTTC	CASSQGLAGAYNEQFF
TRBV7-8	.	once	TRBJ1-1	TGTGCCATATTAGGATCGGGCACTGAAGCTTTCTTT	CAILGSGTEAFF
TRBV15	TRBD1	.	TRBJ2-2	TGTGCCACCAGCGTCAGACAGGGAAACACCGGGGAGCTGTTTTTT	CATSVRQGNTGELFF
TRBV5-1	.	.	TRBJ1-1	TGCGCCAGCAGCTTGTTATCGACCCAGGCGTTGACTGAAGCTTTCTTT	CASSLLSTQALTEAFF
TRBV5-1	.	.	TRBJ1-4	TGCGCCAGCAGCTTGGCCGGTGAAAAACTGTTTTTT	CASSLAGEKLFF
TRBV5-1	TRBD2	.	TRBJ2-3	TGCGCCAGCAGCTTAGGACTAGCACAGAGCACAGATACGCAGTATTTT	CASSLGLAQSTDTQYF
TRBV14	.	once	TRBJ2-2	TGTGCCAGCAGCTCCTTCACCGGGGAGCTGTTTTTT	CASSSFTGELFF
TRBV25-1	TRBD2	.	TRBJ2-1	TGTGCCAGCAGTGTGGCGGGAGTGAACAATGAGCAGTTCTTC	CASSVAGVNNEQFF
TRBV6-1	.	once	TRBJ1-1	TGTGCCAGCAGTGAAGATTTAATGAACACTGAAGCTTTCTTT	CASSEDLMNTEAFF
TRBV25-1	TRBD1	.	TRBJ2-5	TGTGCCAGCAGTGATCCAGGGACAGGGGCCCTCCAAGAGACCCAGTACTTC	CASSDPGTGALQETQYF
TRBV6-1	.	few	TRBJ2-3	TGTGCCAGCAGTGAAAATAGAGATACGCAGTATTTT	CASSENRDTQYF
TRBV7-3	.	.	TRBJ2-1	TGTGCCAGCAGCCCAAGGAGCGGCCTGAGCCCCTACAATGAGCAGTTCTTC	CASSPRSGLSPYNEQFF
TRBV6-1	.	few	TRBJ1-1	TGTGCCAGCAGTGTGGCCAGTAACACTGAAGCTTTCTTT	CASSVASNTEAFF
TRBV7-9	TRBD2	.	TRBJ2-5	TGTGCCAGCAGCTTACGAGCGGGAGGGAAAGAGACCCAGTACTTC	CASSLRAGGKETQYF
TRBV5-6	.	.	TRBJ2-1	TGTGCCAGCAGCTTGGGAGGGCCTGAGCAGTTCTTC	CASSLGGPEQFF
TRBV11-2	TRBD1	.	TRBJ2-7	TGTGCCAGCAGCTTAGCTGTCTTCCCGGGACAGTACGAGCAGTACTTC	CASSLAVFPGQYEQYF
TRBV30	.	.	TRBJ2-1	TGTGCCTGCGGGGACAATGAGCAGTTCTTC	CACGDNEQFF
TRBV9	.	.	TRBJ2-5	TGTGCCAGCAGCGTAGCTACCCGGGAGACCCAGTACTTC	CASSVATRETQYF
TRBV10-3	.	.	TRBJ1-1	TGTGCCATCTCTAGGCAAATGAACACTGAAGCTTTCTTT	CAISRQMNTEAFF
TRBV23-1	TRBD1	.	TRBJ1-1	TGCGCCAGCAGTCCCTTACCGACAGGGCGAAGCATGAACACTGAAGCTTTCTTT	CASSPLPTGRSMNTEAFF
TRBV25-1	.	few	TRBJ1-1	TGTGCCAGCAGTGGAGGATATGGGAACACTGAAGCTTTCTTT	CASSGGYGNTEAFF